A selection of T cell receptor beta chains follows, all from one sample in a study of blood T cell repertoires in COVID-19. Clones were sequenced by immunoSEQ multiplex PCR, and TCRdb holds only the in-frame ones, with some missing. The sample contains roughly 120,000 clones, under 85% of which appear only once. Sequencing was performed on peripheral blood. These receptor sequences come from a woman in her sixties or seventies with acute or convalescent COVID-19. Both conserved end residues are part of each CDR3. Each record gives: clone size, J gene, V gene, D gene, CDR3 protein, CDR3 DNA. D genes are given only for firm matches. The size entry is marked missing in some rows and otherwise reads once, few, many or a size class.

clone size: .; J gene: TRBJ1-5; V gene: TRBV28; D gene: .; CDR3 protein: CASSRNGAPNQPQHF; CDR3 DNA: TGTGCCAGCAGCCGGAATGGGGCCCCTAATCAGCCCCAGCATTTT
clone size: once; J gene: TRBJ1-3; V gene: TRBV30; D gene: .; CDR3 protein: CAWSTGLGNTIYF; CDR3 DNA: TGTGCCTGGAGTACCGGGTTAGGAAACACCATATATTTT
clone size: .; J gene: TRBJ2-1; V gene: TRBV12-3/TRBV12-4; D gene: .; CDR3 protein: CASSFIDEQFF; CDR3 DNA: TGTGCCAGCAGTTTTATCGATGAGCAGTTCTTC
clone size: .; J gene: TRBJ1-1; V gene: TRBV29-1; D gene: .; CDR3 protein: CSGRRNTEAFF; CDR3 DNA: TGCAGCGGGAGGCGGAACACTGAAGCTTTCTTT
clone size: .; J gene: TRBJ1-6; V gene: TRBV6-5; D gene: TRBD1; CDR3 protein: CASMPQQGENSPLHF; CDR3 DNA: TGTGCCAGCATGCCCCAACAGGGGGAGAATTCACCCCTCCACTTT
clone size: .; J gene: TRBJ2-6; V gene: TRBV4-1; D gene: TRBD1; CDR3 protein: CASSQDGMDRKSGANVLTF; CDR3 DNA: TGCGCCAGCAGCCAAGATGGAATGGACAGGAAATCTGGGGCCAACGTCCTGACTTTC
clone size: .; J gene: TRBJ1-2; V gene: TRBV30; D gene: TRBD1; CDR3 protein: CAWSHDRGHYGYTF; CDR3 DNA: TGTGCCTGGAGTCACGACAGGGGCCACTATGGCTACACCTTC
clone size: .; J gene: TRBJ1-2; V gene: TRBV2; D gene: TRBD1; CDR3 protein: CASSRDRDGYTF; CDR3 DNA: TGTGCCAGCAGTAGGGACAGGGATGGCTACACCTTC
clone size: .; J gene: TRBJ2-1; V gene: TRBV3-1/TRBV3-2; D gene: TRBD2; CDR3 protein: CASSPFSGGRDEQFF; CDR3 DNA: TGTGCCAGCAGCCCCTTTAGCGGGGGGAGAGATGAGCAGTTCTTC
clone size: .; J gene: TRBJ1-2; V gene: TRBV19; D gene: .; CDR3 protein: CASSIMSAEASVYGYTF; CDR3 DNA: TGTGCCAGTAGTATTATGTCGGCCGAGGCTTCGGTCTATGGCTACACCTTC
clone size: .; J gene: TRBJ1-2; V gene: TRBV24-1; D gene: TRBD1; CDR3 protein: CATSDPGQGPSYGYTF; CDR3 DNA: TGTGCCACCAGTGATCCGGGACAGGGACCCTCCTATGGCTACACCTTC
clone size: .; J gene: TRBJ2-2; V gene: TRBV11-2; D gene: TRBD1; CDR3 protein: CASSPHRDRVSGELFF; CDR3 DNA: TGTGCCAGCAGCCCTCATCGGGACAGGGTATCCGGGGAGCTGTTTTTT
clone size: .; J gene: TRBJ1-1; V gene: TRBV4-1; D gene: .; CDR3 protein: CASSQDGARGNTEAFF; CDR3 DNA: TGCGCCAGCAGCCAAGACGGGGCCAGGGGCAACACTGAAGCTTTCTTT
clone size: .; J gene: TRBJ2-3; V gene: TRBV7-2; D gene: TRBD2; CDR3 protein: CASSLGWLAGAVSTDTQYF; CDR3 DNA: TGTGCCAGCAGCTTAGGGTGGCTAGCGGGGGCAGTGAGTACAGATACGCAGTATTTT
clone size: once; J gene: TRBJ1-4; V gene: TRBV5-1; D gene: .; CDR3 protein: CASSLGQATNEKLFF; CDR3 DNA: TGCGCCAGCAGCTTGGGCCAGGCAACTAATGAAAAACTGTTTTTT
clone size: .; J gene: TRBJ2-5; V gene: TRBV3-1/TRBV3-2; D gene: TRBD1; CDR3 protein: CASSRLFGQGQETQYF; CDR3 DNA: TGTGCCAGCAGCCGGCTCTTTGGACAGGGGCAAGAGACCCAGTACTTC
clone size: .; J gene: TRBJ2-7; V gene: TRBV11-3; D gene: .; CDR3 protein: CASSLNSLHEQYF; CDR3 DNA: TGTGCCAGCAGCTTAAACTCTCTCCACGAGCAGTACTTC
clone size: .; J gene: TRBJ2-1; V gene: TRBV27; D gene: .; CDR3 protein: CASSLVGGSRDEQFF; CDR3 DNA: TGTGCCAGCAGTTTAGTTGGGGGCAGCCGGGATGAGCAGTTCTTC
clone size: .; J gene: TRBJ1-1; V gene: TRBV3-1/TRBV3-2; D gene: TRBD1; CDR3 protein: CASSQEDRMNTEAFF; CDR3 DNA: TGTGCCAGCAGCCAAGAGGACAGGATGAACACTGAAGCTTTCTTT
clone size: .; J gene: TRBJ1-2; V gene: TRBV3-1/TRBV3-2; D gene: .; CDR3 protein: CASSQGEGRGYTF; CDR3 DNA: TGTGCCAGCAGCCAAGGGGAGGGTCGGGGCTACACCTTC
clone size: .; J gene: TRBJ1-2; V gene: TRBV27; D gene: TRBD1; CDR3 protein: CASSLSWDSNYGYTF; CDR3 DNA: TGTGCCAGCAGTTTAAGTTGGGACAGCAACTATGGCTACACCTTC
clone size: .; J gene: TRBJ1-1; V gene: TRBV2; D gene: .; CDR3 protein: CASRKRGGGGTEAFF; CDR3 DNA: TGTGCCAGCAGAAAACGTGGGGGAGGAGGCACTGAAGCTTTCTTT
clone size: .; J gene: TRBJ1-6; V gene: TRBV6-2/TRBV6-3; D gene: .; CDR3 protein: CASSPTVRALHF; CDR3 DNA: TGTGCCAGCAGCCCAACCGTCCGGGCCCTCCACTTT
clone size: .; J gene: TRBJ1-5; V gene: TRBV4-2; D gene: .; CDR3 protein: CASSLQQETNQPQHF; CDR3 DNA: TGTGCCAGCAGCCTACAACAGGAGACCAATCAGCCCCAGCATTTT
clone size: .; J gene: TRBJ1-2; V gene: TRBV12-3/TRBV12-4; D gene: .; CDR3 protein: CASGEGPKVGYTF; CDR3 DNA: TGTGCCAGCGGGGAGGGCCCAAAAGTTGGCTACACCTTC
clone size: once; J gene: TRBJ1-1; V gene: TRBV2; D gene: TRBD1; CDR3 protein: CASRGQVTNTEAFF; CDR3 DNA: TGTGCCAGCAGAGGACAGGTGACGAACACTGAAGCTTTCTTT
clone size: .; J gene: TRBJ2-7; V gene: TRBV24-1; D gene: .; CDR3 protein: CATSDSRGSYEQYF; CDR3 DNA: TGTGCCACCAGTGATTCACGGGGGTCCTACGAGCAGTACTTC
clone size: few; J gene: TRBJ1-5; V gene: TRBV7-6; D gene: TRBD1; CDR3 protein: CASSPDRGINKPQHF; CDR3 DNA: TGTGCCAGCAGCCCCGACAGGGGTATAAACAAGCCCCAGCATTTT
clone size: .; J gene: TRBJ2-6; V gene: TRBV9; D gene: TRBD1; CDR3 protein: CASSEQGDRATGANVLTF; CDR3 DNA: TGTGCCAGCAGCGAACAGGGGGACCGGGCGACTGGGGCCAACGTCCTGACTTTC